This T cell receptor beta chain was sequenced during a study of cytomegalovirus exposure and HLA in healthy donors. It was with 60 Vbeta and 13 Jbeta primers that the PCR ran. The protocol was immunoSEQ multiplex PCR, while the TCRdb copy is restricted to in-frame clones and leaves out a portion. The sample holds about 72,000 clones. The CDR3 consists of 17 residues. The ends were cut back, 3 bases at V and 7 bases at J, with 23 bases in the middle. Germline V gene sequence: CDR1 SGHRS, CDR2 YFSETQ. The TCR was taken from a man aged 50 to 59 in good health and CMV-seropositive. The sequenced sample consisted of PBMCs. The chain couples TRBV5-1 to TRBJ2-1; D may be TRBD2 (6 bases). In DNA form, the CDR3 reads TGCGCCAGCAGCTCGGTAGTACGTAGCGGCCTTATGAATGAGCAGTTCTTC. It is translated as CASSSVVRSGLMNEQFF.